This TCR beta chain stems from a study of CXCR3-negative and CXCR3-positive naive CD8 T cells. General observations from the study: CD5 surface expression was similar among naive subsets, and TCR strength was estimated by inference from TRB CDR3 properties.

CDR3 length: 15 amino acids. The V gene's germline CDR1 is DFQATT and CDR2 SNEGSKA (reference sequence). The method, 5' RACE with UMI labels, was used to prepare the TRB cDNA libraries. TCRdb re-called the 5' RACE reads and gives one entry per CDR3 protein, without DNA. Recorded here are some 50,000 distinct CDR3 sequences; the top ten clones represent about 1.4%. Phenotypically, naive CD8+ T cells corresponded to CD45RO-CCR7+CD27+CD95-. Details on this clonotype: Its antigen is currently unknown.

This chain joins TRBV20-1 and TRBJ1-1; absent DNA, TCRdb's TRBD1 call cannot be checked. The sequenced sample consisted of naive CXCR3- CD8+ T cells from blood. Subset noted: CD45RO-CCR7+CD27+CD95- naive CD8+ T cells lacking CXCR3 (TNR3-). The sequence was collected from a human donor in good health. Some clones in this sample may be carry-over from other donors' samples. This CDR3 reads CSARDSSGYDTEAFF.